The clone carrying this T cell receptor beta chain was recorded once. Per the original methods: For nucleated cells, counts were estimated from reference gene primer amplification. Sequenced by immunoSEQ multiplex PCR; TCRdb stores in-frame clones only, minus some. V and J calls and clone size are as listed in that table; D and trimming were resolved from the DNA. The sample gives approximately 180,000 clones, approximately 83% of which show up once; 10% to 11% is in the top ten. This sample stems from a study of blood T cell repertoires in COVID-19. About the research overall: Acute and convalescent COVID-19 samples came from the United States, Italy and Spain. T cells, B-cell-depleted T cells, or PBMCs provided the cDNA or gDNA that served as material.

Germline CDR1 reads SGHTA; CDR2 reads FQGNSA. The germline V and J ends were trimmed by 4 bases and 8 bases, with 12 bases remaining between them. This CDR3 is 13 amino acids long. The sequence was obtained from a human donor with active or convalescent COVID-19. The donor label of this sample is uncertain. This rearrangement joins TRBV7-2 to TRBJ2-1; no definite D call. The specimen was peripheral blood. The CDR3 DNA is TGTGCCAGCAGCTCCGTCTCCCTTTATGAGCAGTTCTTC. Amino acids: CASSSVSLYEQFF. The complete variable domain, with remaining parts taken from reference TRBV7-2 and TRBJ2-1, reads GAGVSQSPSNKVTEKGKDVELRCDPISGHTALYWYRQSLGQGLEFLIYFQGNSAPDKSGLPSDRFSAERTGGSVSTLTIQRTQQEDSAVYLCASSSVSLYEQFFGPGTRLTVL.